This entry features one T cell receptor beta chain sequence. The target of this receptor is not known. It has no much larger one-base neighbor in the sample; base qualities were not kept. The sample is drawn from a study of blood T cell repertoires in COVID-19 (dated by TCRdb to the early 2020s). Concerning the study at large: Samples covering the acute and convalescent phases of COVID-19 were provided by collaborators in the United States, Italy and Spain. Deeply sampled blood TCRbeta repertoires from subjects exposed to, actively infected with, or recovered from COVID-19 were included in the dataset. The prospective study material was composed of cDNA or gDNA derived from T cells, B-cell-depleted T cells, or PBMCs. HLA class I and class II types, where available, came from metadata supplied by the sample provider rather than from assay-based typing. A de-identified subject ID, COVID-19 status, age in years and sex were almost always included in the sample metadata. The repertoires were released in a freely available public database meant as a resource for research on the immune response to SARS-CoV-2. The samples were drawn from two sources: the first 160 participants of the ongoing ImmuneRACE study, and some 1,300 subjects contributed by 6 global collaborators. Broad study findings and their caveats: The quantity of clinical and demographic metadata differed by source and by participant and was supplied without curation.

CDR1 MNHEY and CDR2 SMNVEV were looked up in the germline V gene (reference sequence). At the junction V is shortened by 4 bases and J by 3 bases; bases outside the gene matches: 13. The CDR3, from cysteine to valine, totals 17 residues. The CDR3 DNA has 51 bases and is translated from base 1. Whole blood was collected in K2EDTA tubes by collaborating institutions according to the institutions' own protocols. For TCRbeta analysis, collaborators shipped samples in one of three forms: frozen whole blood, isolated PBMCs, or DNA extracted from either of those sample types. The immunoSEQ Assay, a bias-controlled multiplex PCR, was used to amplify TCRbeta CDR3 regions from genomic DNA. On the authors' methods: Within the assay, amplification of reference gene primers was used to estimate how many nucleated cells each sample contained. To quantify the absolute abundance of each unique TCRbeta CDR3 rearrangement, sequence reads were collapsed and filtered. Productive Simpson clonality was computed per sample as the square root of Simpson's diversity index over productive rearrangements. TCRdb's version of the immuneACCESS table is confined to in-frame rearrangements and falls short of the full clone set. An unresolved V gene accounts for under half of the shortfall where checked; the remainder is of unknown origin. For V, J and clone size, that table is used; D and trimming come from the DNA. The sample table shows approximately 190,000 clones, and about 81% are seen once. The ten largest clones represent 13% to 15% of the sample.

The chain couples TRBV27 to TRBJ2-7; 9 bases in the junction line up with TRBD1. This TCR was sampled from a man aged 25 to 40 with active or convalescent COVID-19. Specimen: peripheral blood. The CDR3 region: CASSSYNTGTGFYEQYV. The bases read TGTGCCAGCAGTTCATACAACACCGGGACAGGGTTCTACGAGCAGTACGTC.